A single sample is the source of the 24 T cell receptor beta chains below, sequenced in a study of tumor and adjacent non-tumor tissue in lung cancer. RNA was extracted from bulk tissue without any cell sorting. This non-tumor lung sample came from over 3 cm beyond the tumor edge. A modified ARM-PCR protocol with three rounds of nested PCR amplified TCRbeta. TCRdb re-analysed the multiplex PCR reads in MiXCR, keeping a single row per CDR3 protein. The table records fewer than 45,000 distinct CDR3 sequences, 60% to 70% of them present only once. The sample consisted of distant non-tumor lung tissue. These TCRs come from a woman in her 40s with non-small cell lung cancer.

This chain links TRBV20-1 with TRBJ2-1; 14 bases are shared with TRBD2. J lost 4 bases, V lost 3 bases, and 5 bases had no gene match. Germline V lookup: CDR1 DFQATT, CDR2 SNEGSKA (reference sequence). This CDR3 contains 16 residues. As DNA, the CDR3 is TGCAGTGCTAGGGGGACTAGCGGGGGTCCATACAATGAGCAGTTCTTC. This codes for CSARGTSGGPYNEQFF.

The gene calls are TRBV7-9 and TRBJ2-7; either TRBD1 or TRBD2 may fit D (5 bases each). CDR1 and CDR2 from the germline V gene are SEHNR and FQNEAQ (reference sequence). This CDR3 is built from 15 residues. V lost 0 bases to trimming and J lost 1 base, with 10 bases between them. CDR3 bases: TGTGCCAGCAGCTTAGCCCGGGACCGATCCTACGAGCAGTACTTC. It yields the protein CASSLARDRSYEQYF.

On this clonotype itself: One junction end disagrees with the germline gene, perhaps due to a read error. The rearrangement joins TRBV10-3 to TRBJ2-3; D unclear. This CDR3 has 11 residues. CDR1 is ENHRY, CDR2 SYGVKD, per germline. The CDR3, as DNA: TGTGCCATCAGCGAGAGAGGTACGCTGTATTTT. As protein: CAISERGTLYF.

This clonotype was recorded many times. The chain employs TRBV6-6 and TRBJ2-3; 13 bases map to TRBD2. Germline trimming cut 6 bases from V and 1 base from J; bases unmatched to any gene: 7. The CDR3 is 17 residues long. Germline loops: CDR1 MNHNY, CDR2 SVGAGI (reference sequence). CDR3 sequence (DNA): TGTGCCAGCAGAACCGGGACTAGCGGGGTGGGCACAGATACGCAGTATTTT. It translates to CASRTGTSGVGTDTQYF.

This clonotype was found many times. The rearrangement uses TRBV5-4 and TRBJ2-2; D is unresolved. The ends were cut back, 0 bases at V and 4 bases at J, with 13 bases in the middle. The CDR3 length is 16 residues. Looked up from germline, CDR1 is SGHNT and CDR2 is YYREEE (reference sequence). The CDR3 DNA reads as TGTGCCAGCAGCTTGGAGTACGGGCTCCCCACCGGGGAGCTGTTTTTT. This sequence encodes CASSLEYGLPTGELFF. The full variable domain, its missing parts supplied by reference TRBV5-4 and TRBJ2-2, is ETGVTQSPTHLIKTRGQQVTLRCSSQSGHNTVSWYQQALGQGPQFIFQYYREEENGRGNFPPRFSGLQFPNYSSELNVNALELDDSALYLCASSLEYGLPTGELFFGEGSRLTVL.

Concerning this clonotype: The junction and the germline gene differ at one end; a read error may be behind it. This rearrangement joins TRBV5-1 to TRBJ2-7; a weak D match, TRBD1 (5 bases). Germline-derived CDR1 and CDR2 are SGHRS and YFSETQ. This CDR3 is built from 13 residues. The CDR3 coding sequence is TGCGCCAGCAGGTCGACAGTTTCCTGCGAGCAGTACTTC. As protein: CASRSTVSCEQYF.

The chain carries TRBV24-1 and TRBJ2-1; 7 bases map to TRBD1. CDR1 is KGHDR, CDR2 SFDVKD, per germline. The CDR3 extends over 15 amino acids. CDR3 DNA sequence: TGTGCTACCCGGGGCAGGGGGAAGTCCTACAATGAGCAGTTCTTC. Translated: CATRGRGKSYNEQFF.

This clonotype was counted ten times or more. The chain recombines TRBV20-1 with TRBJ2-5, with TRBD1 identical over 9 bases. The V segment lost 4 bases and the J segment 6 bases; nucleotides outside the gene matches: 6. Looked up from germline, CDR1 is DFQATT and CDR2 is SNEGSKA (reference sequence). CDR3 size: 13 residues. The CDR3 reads CSATTGGTQTQYF. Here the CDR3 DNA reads TGCAGTGCTACCACAGGGGGCACGCAGACCCAGTACTTC.

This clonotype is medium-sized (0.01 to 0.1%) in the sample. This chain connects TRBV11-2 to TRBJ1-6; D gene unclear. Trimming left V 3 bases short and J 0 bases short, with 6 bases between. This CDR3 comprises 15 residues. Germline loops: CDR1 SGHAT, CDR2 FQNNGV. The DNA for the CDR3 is TGTGCCAGCAGCTTTGGTAGCTCCTATAATTCACCCCTCCACTTT. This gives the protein CASSFGSSYNSPLHF. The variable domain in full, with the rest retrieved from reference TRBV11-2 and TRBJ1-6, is EAGVAQSPRYKIIEKRQSVAFWCNPISGHATLYWYQQILGQGPKLLIQFQNNGVVDDSQLPKDRFSAERLKGVDSTLKIQPAKLEDSAVYLCASSFGSSYNSPLHFGNGTRLTVT.

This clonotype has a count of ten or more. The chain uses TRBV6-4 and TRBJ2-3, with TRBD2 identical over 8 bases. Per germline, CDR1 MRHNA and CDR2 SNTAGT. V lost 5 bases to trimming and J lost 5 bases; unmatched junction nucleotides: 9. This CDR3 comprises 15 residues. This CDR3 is CASSPLAGGGDTQYF. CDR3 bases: TGTGCCAGCAGTCCCTTGGCGGGGGGCGGAGATACGCAGTATTTT.

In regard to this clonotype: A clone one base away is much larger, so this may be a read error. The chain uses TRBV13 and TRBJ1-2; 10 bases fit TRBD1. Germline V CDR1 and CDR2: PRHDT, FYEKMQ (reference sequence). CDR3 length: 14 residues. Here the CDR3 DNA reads TGTGCCAGCAGCCTCCGACAGGGGGCGCCCGGCTACAGCTTC. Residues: CASSLRQGAPGYSF.

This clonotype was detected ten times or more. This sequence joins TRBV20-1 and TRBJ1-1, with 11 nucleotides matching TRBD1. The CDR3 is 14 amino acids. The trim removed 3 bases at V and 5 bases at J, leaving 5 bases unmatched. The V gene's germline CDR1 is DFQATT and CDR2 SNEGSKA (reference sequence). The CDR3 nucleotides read TGCAGTGCTAGGGACAGGGGGCAAGGGACTGAAGCTTTCTTT. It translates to CSARDRGQGTEAFF.

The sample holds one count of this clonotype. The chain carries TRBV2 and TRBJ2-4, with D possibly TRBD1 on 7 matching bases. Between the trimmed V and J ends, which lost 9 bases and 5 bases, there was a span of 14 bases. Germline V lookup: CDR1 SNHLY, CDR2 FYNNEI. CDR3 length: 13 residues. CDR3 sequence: CARGGQSENIQYF. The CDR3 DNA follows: TGTGCCAGGGGGGGACAGTCAGAAAACATTCAGTACTTC.

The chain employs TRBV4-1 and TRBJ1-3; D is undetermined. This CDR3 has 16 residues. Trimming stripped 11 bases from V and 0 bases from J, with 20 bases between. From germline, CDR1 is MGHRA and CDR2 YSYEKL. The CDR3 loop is CACCPSLQASGNTIYF. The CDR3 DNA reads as TGCGCCTGCTGTCCTTCCCTACAAGCCTCTGGAAACACCATATATTTT.

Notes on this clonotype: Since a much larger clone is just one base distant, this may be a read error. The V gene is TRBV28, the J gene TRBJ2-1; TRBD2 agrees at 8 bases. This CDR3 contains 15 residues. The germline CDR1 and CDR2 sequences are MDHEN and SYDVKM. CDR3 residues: CASSLGLAGENERFF. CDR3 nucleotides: TGTGCCAGCAGTCTCGGACTAGCTGGGGAAAATGAGCGGTTCTTC.

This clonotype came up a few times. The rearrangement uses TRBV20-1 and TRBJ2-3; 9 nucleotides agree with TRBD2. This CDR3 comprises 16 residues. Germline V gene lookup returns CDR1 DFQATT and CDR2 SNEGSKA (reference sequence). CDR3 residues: CNANEASGVSTDTQYF. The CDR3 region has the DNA TGCAATGCGAATGAAGCTAGCGGGGTTAGCACAGATACGCAGTATTTT.

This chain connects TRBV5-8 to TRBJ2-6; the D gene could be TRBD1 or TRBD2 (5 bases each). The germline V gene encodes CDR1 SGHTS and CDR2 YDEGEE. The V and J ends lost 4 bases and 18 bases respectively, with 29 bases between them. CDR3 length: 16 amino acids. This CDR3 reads CASSLGSFSGANFPTF. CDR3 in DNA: TGTGCCAGCAGCCTTGGGAGTTTCTCTGGGGCCAACTTCCCGACTTTC.

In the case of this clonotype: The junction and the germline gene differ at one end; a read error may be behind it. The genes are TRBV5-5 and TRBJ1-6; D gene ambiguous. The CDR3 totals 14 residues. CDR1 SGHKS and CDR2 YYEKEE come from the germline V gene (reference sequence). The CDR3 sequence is CASSFPGDNSPLNF. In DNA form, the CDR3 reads TGTGCCAGCAGCTTTCCAGGTGATAATTCACCCCTCAACTTT.

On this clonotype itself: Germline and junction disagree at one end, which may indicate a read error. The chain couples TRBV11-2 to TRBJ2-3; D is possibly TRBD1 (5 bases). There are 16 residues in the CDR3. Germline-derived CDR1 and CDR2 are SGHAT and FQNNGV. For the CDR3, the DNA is TGTGCAAGCAGCGCCGGATTTGACAGTAGCACAGATACGCAGTATTTT. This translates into CASSAGFDSSTDTQYF.

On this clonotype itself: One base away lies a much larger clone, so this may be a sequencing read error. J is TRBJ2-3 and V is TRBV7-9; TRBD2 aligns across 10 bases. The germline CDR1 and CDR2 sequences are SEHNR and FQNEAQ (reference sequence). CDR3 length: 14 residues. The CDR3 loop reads CASNPSGGTDMQYF. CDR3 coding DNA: TGTGCCAGCAACCCTAGCGGGGGCACAGATATGCAGTATTTT.

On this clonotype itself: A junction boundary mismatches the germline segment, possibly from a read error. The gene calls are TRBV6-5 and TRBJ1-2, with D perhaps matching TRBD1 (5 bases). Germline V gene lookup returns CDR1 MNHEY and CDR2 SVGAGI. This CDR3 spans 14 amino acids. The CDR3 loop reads CASCYSRVGDGYTF. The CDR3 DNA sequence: TGTGCCAGCTGTTACTCGAGGGTGGGGGATGGCTACACCTTC.

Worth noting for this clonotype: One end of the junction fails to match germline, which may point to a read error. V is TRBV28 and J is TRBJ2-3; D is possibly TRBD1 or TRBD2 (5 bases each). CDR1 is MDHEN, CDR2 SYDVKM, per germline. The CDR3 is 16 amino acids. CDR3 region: CTSRWHRGPSTDTQYF. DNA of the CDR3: TGTACCAGCAGATGGCATAGGGGACCTAGCACAGATACGCAGTATTTT.

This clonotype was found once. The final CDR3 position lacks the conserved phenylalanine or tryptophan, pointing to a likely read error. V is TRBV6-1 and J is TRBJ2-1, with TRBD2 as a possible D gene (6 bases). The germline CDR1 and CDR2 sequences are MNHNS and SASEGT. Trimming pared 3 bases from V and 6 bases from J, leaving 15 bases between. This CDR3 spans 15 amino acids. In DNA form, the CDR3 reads TGTGCCAGCAGTGAGGAGGGTCTATCTGGCAATGAGCAGTTCTTA. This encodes CASSEEGLSGNEQFL.

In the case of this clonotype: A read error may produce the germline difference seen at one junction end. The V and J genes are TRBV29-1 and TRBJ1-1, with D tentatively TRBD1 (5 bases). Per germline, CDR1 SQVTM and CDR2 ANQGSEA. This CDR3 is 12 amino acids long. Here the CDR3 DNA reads TGCAGCGCGGAACAGGAGGCGCGTGCGGCTCTCTTT. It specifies CSAEQEARAALF.